This T cell receptor (beta chain) was obtained from a study of T cells in Graves' hyperthyroidism and ophthalmopathy. The V and J ends lost 0 bases and 1 base respectively, with 15 bases between them. The CDR3 loop spans 16 amino acids. CDR1 is DFQATT, CDR2 SNEGSKA, per germline (reference sequence). This clonotype occurred many times. No antigen is known for it. Study observations and caveats: The model made its ophthalmopathy prediction, and onset followed a median approximately 6 months later. Most thyroid clonotypes with frequency above 0.001 were detected in blood.

TCR beta CDR3 regions were amplified from RNA. A set of HTBI primers served as the primers for a first-round RT-PCR of the TCR CDR3. Via MiXCR, TCRdb re-called the multiplex PCR reads, giving one row per CDR3 protein. The sample has almost 350,000 distinct CDR3 sequences, 18% seen once. The study included ophthalmopathy patients with Clinical Activity Score at least 3, NOSPECS grade at least 4 and duration under 3 months. Orbital computed tomography, thyroid ultrasound, serum thyroxine and TRAb, and clinical symptoms together informed the diagnoses. Specimen: blood. This sequence originates from a woman aged 40 to 50 with Graves' ophthalmopathy. This rearrangement joins TRBV20-1 to TRBJ1-1, with no clear D. CDR3 sequence: CSARDRRAGQNTEAFF. CDR3 DNA sequence: TGCAGTGCTAGAGATAGAAGGGCAGGCCAGAACACTGAAGCTTTCTTT.